The 9 T cell receptor beta chains reported below all come from one sample, sequenced in a study of blood T cell repertoires in COVID-19. TCRdb's table, derived via immunoSEQ multiplex PCR, lists solely in-frame clones and lacks some. Of about 330,000 clones listed, approximately 88% were seen once; the top ten hold about 5%. Sequencing input: PBMCs or T cells enriched from blood (not recorded which). The origin of the receptors is a man aged 30-40 years who had recovered from COVID-19.

V and J are TRBV14 and TRBJ1-1; D is unclear. Germline CDR1 and CDR2: SGHDN and FVKESK. The CDR3 spans 15 residues. The V and J ends lost 1 base and 5 bases respectively, with 14 bases between them. The CDR3, as DNA: TGTGCCAGCAGCCAAGCTGATCTTTGGGAGACTGAAGCTTTCTTT. This sequence encodes CASSQADLWETEAFF.

The chain couples TRBV5-6 to TRBJ2-7; 14 nucleotides align to TRBD2. Germline CDR1 reads SGHDT; CDR2 reads YYEEEE. This CDR3 region has 15 residues. J lost 11 bases, V lost 4 bases, and 11 bases had no gene match. CDR3 nucleotide sequence: TGTGCCAGCAGCCTTTATATCGGACTAGCGGGGGGAGAGTACTTC. The encoded protein is CASSLYIGLAGGEYF.

The chain employs TRBV11-1 and TRBJ1-1; a weak D match, TRBD1 (6 bases). The ends were cut back, 1 base at V and 1 base at J, with 10 bases in the middle. The germline CDR1 and CDR2 sequences are SGHAT and FQDESV (reference sequence). The CDR3 loop spans 15 amino acids. The CDR3, as DNA: TGTGCCAGCAGCTTAGAGGGGGGGGCGAACACTGAAGCTTTCTTT. It specifies CASSLEGGANTEAFF.

The chain joins TRBV3-1 (or the pseudogene TRBV3-2) to TRBJ1-3, with D perhaps matching TRBD1 (5 bases). This CDR3 is 17 amino acids long. Germline values: CDR1 LGHDT, CDR2 YNNKEL (reference sequence). V was trimmed by 0 bases and J by 1 base, leaving 13 bases between them. CDR3 bases: TGTGCCAGCAGCCAAGATAAGGGGATGGGGTCTGGAAACACCATATATTTT. Protein sequence: CASSQDKGMGSGNTIYF.

This chain connects TRBV28 to TRBJ1-1, with 9 nucleotides matching TRBD1. V lost 5 bases to trimming and J lost 5 bases; unmatched junction nucleotides: 3. This CDR3 is built from 13 residues. Germline assignment: CDR1 MDHEN and CDR2 SYDVKM. CDR3 loop: CASSPDRGTEAFF. DNA for the CDR3: TGTGCCAGCAGTCCCGACAGGGGGACTGAAGCTTTCTTT.

J is TRBJ1-4 and V is TRBV11-2; possibly TRBD1 for D (6 bases). The germline V gene encodes CDR1 SGHAT and CDR2 FQNNGV. CDR3 length: 16 amino acids. Trimming left V 1 base short and J 1 base short, with 10 bases between. The CDR3 DNA reads as TGTGCCAGCAGCTTAGCAGGGGTGGTAACTAATGAAAAACTGTTTTTT. Translation: CASSLAGVVTNEKLFF.

The V call is TRBV24-1, the J call TRBJ2-1; 11 nucleotides agree with TRBD1. Per germline, CDR1 KGHDR and CDR2 SFDVKD. CDR3 size: 16 residues. V was clipped by 4 bases and J by 4 bases; unmatched bases: 5. The CDR3 DNA reads TGTGCCACCAGTGACCCAAGGGACAGGGGGTACAATGAGCAGTTCTTC. Translated, it gives CATSDPRDRGYNEQFF.

The chain carries TRBV19 and TRBJ1-3; a weak D match, TRBD1 (6 bases). The V end was cut by 5 bases, the J end by 4 bases, with 21 bases between. Germline loops: CDR1 LNHDA, CDR2 SQIVND (reference sequence). The CDR3 has 17 amino acids. Here the CDR3 DNA reads TGTGCCAGTAGTGTCCTTCACAGGGCAGTGGGAGGAAACACCATATATTTT. Amino acids: CASSVLHRAVGGNTIYF.

This sequence joins TRBV19 and TRBJ2-4; 9 bases fit TRBD1. Per the germline V gene, CDR1 is LNHDA and CDR2 is SQIVND (reference sequence). The length of the CDR3 is 17 residues. J gave up 1 base and V 4 bases, and 8 bases lay outside the gene matches. The CDR3 nucleotides are TGTGCCAGTAGTAACCCACAGGGGGCGAGGGCCAAAAACATTCAGTACTTC. As protein: CASSNPQGARAKNIQYF.